This T cell receptor (beta chain) stems from a study of T cells after yellow fever vaccination (dated by TCRdb to between 2018 and 2020). Broadly, across the study: Libraries from fractions with low cell numbers were prepared with the SMART-Seq v4 Ultra Low Input RNA kit. To follow T-cell clones before and after primary and booster YFV17D yellow fever vaccination, bulk TCR alpha and beta repertoires were sequenced over time. Two healthy male donors, one aged 18 to 29 and one aged 30 to 40 years, were included in the cohort. Blood was drawn at multiple timepoints before and after primary and secondary immunization, with bulk PBMC replicates and cell subsets isolated. The study at large found these results: A small fraction of clonotypes appeared in both the CD4 and CD8 compartments, likely as a result of convergent recombination. Only a couple of donors were included in the study, so the extent to which the findings can be generalized is limited. After the booster, most clones that had expanded after primary vaccination were detected again (almost 97% of CD4 and around nine tenths of CD8), suggesting broad maintenance of memory. Compared with the primary T-cell response, the secondary T-cell response was faster but weaker, reaching its peak on day 5 rather than on day 15. Computational filtering was required because FACS-sorted repertoires could contain abundant contaminating clonotypes from the bulk population.

This clonotype was observed many times. It has no known antigen specificity. The input lacks base qualities; no much larger clone sits a single base away. From its cysteine to its phenylalanine, the CDR3 spans 15 amino acids. Only the CDR3 DNA stays, 45 bases, in frame from base 1. Based on the germline V gene, the CDR1 and CDR2 sequences are SGDLS and YYNGEE. V loses 4 bases, J loses 2 bases, and the germline ends lie 14 bases apart. Interpreted using the paper, the treatment or condition label stands for: live attenuated yellow fever vaccine strain. PBMCs were isolated from peripheral blood using a standard Ficoll-Paque protocol. CD4 and CD8 T-cell fractions were isolated with Dynabeads CD4 and CD8 positive selection kits. RNA was extracted with TriZol from bulk PBMCs, CD4 and CD8 fractions, and dextramer-positive and dextramer-negative fractions. The instrument given in TCRdb is Illumina NovaSeq 6000. TCR cDNA was made using 5'RACE template switching, a step that added a universal primer site and unique molecular identifiers. Priming for cDNA synthesis came from both the TCR alpha and TCR beta constant segments. Library amplification involved two PCR steps, and the second step added sample barcodes and sequencing adapters. Libraries were sequenced on Illumina HiSeq 2500 (2x100 bp) or NovaSeq (2x150 bp). As for how the authors treated the data: Demultiplexing of reads and collapsing into UMI consensus sequences were performed with MIGEC, and V(D)J alignment was carried out with MiXCR. Using edgeR on replicate PBMC samples, clonotypes were called vaccine-responding if FDR was below 0.01 and the log2 fold change was above 5 up to day 15. CD4 or CD8 identity was assigned to each bulk clonotype according to whether the clonotype was present at higher abundance in the sequenced CD4 repertoire or the sequenced CD8 repertoire. TCRdb's own reprocessing of the public reads used fastp at Q25 and MiXCR and kept productive beta chains. Rows are unified per CDR3 protein, each entry keeping the most common DNA and genes. What appears here as the V and J calls and clone size reflects TCRdb's work, not the paper's. The sample table lists a few hundred thousand distinct CDR3 sequences, approximately 3.2% of them with a count of one. About 3% of the sample belongs to the ten largest clones.

The sequencing here drew on CD4+ T cells sorted from PBMCs, taken 10 days after the yellow fever booster vaccination. The origin of this receptor is a man aged 18 to 35 who received the YFV17D yellow fever vaccine. The chain joins TRBV9 to TRBJ2-3, with the D call perhaps TRBD1 or TRBD2, each one matching 5 bases. The CDR3 here reads CASSNRGRYTDTQYF. The nucleotide sequence reads as follows: TGTGCCAGCAGCAATCGGGGCAGATACACAGATACGCAGTATTTT. Reference TRBV9 and TRBJ2-3 proteins supply the regions before and after the CDR3; the full variable domain is: DSGVTQTPKHLITATGQRVTLRCSPRSGDLSVYWYQQSLDQGLQFLIQYYNGEERAKGNILERFSAQQFPDLHSELNLSSLELGDSALYFCASSNRGRYTDTQYFGPGTRLTVL.